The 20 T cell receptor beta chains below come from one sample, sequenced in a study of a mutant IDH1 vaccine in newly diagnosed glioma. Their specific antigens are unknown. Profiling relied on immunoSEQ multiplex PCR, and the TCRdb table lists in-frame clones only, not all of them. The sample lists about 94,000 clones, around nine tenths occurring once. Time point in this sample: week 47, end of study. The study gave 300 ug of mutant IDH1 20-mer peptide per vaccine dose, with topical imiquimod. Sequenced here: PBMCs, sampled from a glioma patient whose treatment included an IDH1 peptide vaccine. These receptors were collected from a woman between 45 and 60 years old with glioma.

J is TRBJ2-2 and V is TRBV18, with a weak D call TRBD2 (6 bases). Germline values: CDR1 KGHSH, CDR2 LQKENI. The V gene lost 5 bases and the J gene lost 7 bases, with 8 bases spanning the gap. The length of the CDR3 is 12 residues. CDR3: CASSMGGGELFF. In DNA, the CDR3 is TGTGCCAGCTCAATGGGAGGCGGGGAGCTGTTTTTT.

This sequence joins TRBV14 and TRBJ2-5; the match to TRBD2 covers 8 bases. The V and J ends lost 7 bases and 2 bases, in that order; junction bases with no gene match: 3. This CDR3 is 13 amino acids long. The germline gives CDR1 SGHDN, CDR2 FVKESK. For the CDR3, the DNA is TGTGCCAGCAAAACTAGCGGACAAGAGACCCAGTACTTC. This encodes CASKTSGQETQYF.

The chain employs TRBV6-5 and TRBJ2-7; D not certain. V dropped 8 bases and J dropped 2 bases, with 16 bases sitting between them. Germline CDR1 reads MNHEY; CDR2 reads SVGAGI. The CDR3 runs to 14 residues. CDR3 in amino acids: CASHLLELPYEQYF. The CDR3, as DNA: TGTGCCAGCCACCTTCTCGAGCTTCCCTACGAGCAGTACTTC.

CDR3 nucleotides: TGTGCCAGCAGCAAAGTTAGGGATGAGCAGTTCTTC. Its protein product is CASSKVRDEQFF. The V gene is TRBV21-1, the J gene TRBJ2-1. TRBV21-1 represents a pseudogene. The CDR3 runs to 12 residues.

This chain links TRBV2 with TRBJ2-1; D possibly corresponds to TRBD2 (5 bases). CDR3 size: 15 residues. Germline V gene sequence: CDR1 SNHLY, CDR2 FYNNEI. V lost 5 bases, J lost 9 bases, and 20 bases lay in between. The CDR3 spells CASSSTEVLGSEQFF. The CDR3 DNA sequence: TGTGCCAGCAGTTCGACGGAAGTTCTAGGGAGTGAGCAGTTCTTC.

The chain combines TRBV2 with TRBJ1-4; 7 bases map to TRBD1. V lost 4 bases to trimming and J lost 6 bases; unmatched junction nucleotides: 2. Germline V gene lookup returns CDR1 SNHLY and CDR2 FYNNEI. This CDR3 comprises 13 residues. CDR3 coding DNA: TGTGCCAGCAGTGTGGGGACAGATGAAAAACTGTTTTTT. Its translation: CASSVGTDEKLFF.

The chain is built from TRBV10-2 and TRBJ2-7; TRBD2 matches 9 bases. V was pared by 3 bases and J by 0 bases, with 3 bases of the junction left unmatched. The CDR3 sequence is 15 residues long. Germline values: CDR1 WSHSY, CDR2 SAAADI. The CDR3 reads CASSDPGLASYEQYF. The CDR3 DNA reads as TGCGCCAGCAGTGACCCGGGACTAGCCTCCTACGAGCAGTACTTC.

CDR3 region: CASSLQRASTEQYF. The CDR3 DNA follows: TGTGCCAGCAGCTTACAGCGGGCCTCTACCGAGCAGTACTTC. The chain carries TRBV7-9 and TRBJ2-7; D is possibly TRBD2 (6 bases). Germline assignment: CDR1 SEHNR and CDR2 FQNEAQ (reference sequence). The germline V and J ends were trimmed by 2 bases and 6 bases, with 14 bases remaining between them. The CDR3 is made up of 14 amino acids. Full variable domain (outside the CDR3, taken from reference TRBV7-9 and TRBJ2-7): DTGVSQNPRHKITKRGQNVTFRCDPISEHNRLYWYRQTLGQGPEFLTYFQNEAQLEKSRLLSDRFSAERPKGSFSTLEIQRTEQGDSAMYLCASSLQRASTEQYFGPGTRLTVT.

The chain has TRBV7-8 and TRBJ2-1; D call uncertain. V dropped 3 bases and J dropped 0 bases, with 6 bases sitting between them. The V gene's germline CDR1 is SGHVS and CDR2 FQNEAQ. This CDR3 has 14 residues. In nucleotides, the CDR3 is TGTGCCAGCAGCTTGGGCAACTCCTACAATGAGCAGTTCTTC. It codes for CASSLGNSYNEQFF.

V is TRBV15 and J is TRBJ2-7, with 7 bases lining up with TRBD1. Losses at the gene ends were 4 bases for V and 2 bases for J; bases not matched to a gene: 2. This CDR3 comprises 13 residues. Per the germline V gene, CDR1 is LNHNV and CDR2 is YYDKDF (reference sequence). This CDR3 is CATSKGQPYEQYF. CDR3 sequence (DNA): TGTGCCACCAGCAAGGGACAGCCCTACGAGCAGTACTTC.

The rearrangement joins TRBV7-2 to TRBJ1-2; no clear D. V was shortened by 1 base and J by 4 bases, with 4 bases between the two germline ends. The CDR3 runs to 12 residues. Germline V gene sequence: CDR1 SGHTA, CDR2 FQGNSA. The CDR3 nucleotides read TGTGCCAGCAGCTTAGTTTTCTATGGCTACACCTTC. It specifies CASSLVFYGYTF.

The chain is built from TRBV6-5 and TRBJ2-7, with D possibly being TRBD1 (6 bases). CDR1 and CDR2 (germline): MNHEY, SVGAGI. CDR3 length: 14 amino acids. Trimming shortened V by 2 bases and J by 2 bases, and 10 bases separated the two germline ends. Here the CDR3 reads CASSYGGATYEQYF. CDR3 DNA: TGTGCCAGCAGTTACGGGGGCGCGACCTACGAGCAGTACTTC.

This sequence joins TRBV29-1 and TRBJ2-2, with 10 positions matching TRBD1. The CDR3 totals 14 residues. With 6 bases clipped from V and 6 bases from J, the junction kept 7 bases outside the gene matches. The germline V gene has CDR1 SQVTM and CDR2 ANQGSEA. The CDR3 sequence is CSVRDGTGAGELFF. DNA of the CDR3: TGCAGCGTGCGTGACGGGACAGGGGCCGGGGAGCTGTTTTTT.

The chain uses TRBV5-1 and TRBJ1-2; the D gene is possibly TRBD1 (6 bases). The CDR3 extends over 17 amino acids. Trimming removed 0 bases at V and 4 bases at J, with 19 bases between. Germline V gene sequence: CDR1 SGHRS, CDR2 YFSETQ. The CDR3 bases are TGCGCCAGCAGCTTGGGTCCGGGGGCCCTCCAGGGCTATGGCTACACCTTC. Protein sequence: CASSLGPGALQGYGYTF.

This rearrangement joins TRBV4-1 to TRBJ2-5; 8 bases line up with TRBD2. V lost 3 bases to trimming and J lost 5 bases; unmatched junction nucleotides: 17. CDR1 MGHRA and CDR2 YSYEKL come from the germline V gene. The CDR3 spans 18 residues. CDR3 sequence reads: CASSHSSGTRSGGETQYF. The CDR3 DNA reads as TGCGCCAGCAGCCATTCTTCAGGGACTAGAAGCGGAGGGGAGACCCAGTACTTC.

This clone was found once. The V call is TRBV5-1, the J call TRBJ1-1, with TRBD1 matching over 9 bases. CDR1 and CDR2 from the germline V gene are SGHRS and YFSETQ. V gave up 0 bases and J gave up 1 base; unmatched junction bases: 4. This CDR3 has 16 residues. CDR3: CASSLATGQGNTEAFF. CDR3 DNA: TGCGCCAGCAGCTTGGCCACGGGACAGGGGAACACTGAAGCTTTCTTT.

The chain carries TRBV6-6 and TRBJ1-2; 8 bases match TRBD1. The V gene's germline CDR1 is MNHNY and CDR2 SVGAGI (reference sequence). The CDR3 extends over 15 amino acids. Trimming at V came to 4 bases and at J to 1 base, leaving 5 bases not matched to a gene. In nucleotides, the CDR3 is TGTGCCAGCAGTTCTCTACAGGGGGATAACTATGGCTACACCTTC. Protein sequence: CASSSLQGDNYGYTF.

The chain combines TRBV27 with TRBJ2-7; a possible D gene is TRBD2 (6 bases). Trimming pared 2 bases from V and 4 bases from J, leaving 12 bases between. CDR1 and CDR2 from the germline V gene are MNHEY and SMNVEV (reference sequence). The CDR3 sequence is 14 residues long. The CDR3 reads CASSLAGRGYEQYF. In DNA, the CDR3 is TGTGCCAGCAGTTTAGCGGGTCGGGGGTACGAGCAGTACTTC.

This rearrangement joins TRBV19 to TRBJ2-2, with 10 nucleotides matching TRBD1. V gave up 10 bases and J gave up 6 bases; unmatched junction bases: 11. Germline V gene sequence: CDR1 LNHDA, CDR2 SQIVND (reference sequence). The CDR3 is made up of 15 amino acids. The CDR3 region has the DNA TGTGCCACCAGAAGGTCGGACAGGGGGGCCGGGGAGCTGTTTTTT. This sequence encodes CATRRSDRGAGELFF.

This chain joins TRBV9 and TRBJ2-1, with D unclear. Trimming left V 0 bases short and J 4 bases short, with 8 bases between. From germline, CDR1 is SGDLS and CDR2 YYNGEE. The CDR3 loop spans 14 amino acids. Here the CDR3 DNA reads TGTGCCAGCAGCGTAGAAACAAAGTACAATGAGCAGTTCTTC. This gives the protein CASSVETKYNEQFF.